The T cell receptor (beta chain) under discussion was sequenced for a study of T cell responses to AZD1222 COVID-19 vaccine (TCRdb year 2021). Describing the broader study: A total of more than 230 trial participants underwent TCR sequencing, of whom approximately 210 received two doses of AZD1222 and some 26 received two doses of the MenACWY control vaccine. Trial participants were enrolled by age into subgroups of 18-55, 56-69 and 70-plus years, and about 150, 27 and 61 TCR-sequenced participants, respectively, were included in these subgroups. On the study overall, not on this receptor specifically: Epitopes outside the regions mutated in the B.1.351 and B.1.1.7 variants were reportedly recognized by nearly half of the unique spike-specific TCRs. Because no day 14 peak-response samples were available, repertoires were characterized only after the peak T cell response. Conclusions about previously exposed vaccinees are limited because only five to seven AZD1222 recipients were SARS-CoV-2 seropositive at baseline. In the small 56-69-year group, the increase in depth fell short of significance, most likely because of low power. A significant rise in spike-specific TCR breadth and depth was observed after two AZD1222 doses relative to day 0 and relative to MenACWY recipients. Participants were mostly white British and included more females than males, and it was suggested by the authors that clonal diversity may have been underestimated. The whole spike protein was spanned by vaccine-associated CD4 TCRs, and dominant responses were seen in regions 160-218 and 743-854.

The CDR3 regions of human TCRbeta chains were analyzed by immunosequencing. The authors processed their data as follows. Repertoire TCRs were matched against a reference library of SARS-CoV-2-specific TCRs generated with the MIRA antigen-specificity platform. Breadth was defined as the fraction of unique TCRs that were SARS-CoV-2-associated. Depth was defined as the fraction of total T cells that were SARS-CoV-2-associated. Using the MIRA data, every spike-specific TCR was mapped to the spike region that the TCR reacted to and assigned to either a CD4 or a CD8 class. Log10-transformed breadth and depth values were compared by one-way ANOVA with Sidak's multiple comparisons tests. TCRdb took over this immuneACCESS table, retaining in-frame rearrangements with V and J assigned. Such tables are incomplete; in checked studies, under half of the missing clones stem from an unresolved V gene, and the remainder is unexplained. Clonal size and the V and J genes are those of that table, whereas D and trimming came from the DNA. The sample data list about 56,000 clones, and 80% of these were observed just once. The top ten hold approximately 5.2% of the sample.

Spanning cysteine to phenylalanine, the CDR3 consists of 12 amino acids. This entry keeps only the CDR3 DNA: 36 bases, framed from base 1. The germline V gene sets CDR1 to SGHNT and CDR2 to YENEEA. The sample's time point, from its label and the paper: about 28 days (+/-7) after the second vaccine dose. AZD1222 recipients with second doses at about 4 weeks or about 12 weeks were pooled, because spike-specific TCR depth and breadth did not differ between schedules. The vaccinee samples were drawn from two UK trials, COV001 and COV002, one of which was a single-blind randomized controlled phase 2/3 trial testing AZD1222 (ChAdOx1 nCoV-19) in healthy adults. For TCRbeta chain sequencing, PBMC samples were collected from trial participants at day 0 and at day 28 after the second dose. Regarding this clone: The antigen it recognizes is unknown. At one end, the junction sequence differs from germline, possibly due to a read error.

The chain is encoded by TRBV11-3 joined to TRBJ1-1; a tentative D match to TRBD1 spans 5 bases. The TCR was taken from an adult who received the AZD1222 COVID-19 vaccine. The specimen was peripheral blood, collected 28 days after the second AZD1222 dose. The bases are TGTGCCAGCAGTCCGAACCGGGGCCTTCCAATCTTT. The resulting protein is CASSPNRGLPIF.